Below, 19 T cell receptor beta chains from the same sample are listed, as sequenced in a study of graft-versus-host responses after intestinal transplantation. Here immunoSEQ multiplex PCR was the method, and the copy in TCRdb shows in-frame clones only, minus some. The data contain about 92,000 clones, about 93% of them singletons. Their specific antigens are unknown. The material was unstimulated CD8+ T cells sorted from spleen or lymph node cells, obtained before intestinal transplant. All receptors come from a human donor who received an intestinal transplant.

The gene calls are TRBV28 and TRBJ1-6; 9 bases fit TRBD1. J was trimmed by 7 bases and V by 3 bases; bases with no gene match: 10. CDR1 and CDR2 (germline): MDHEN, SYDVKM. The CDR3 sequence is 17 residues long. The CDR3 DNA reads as TGTGCCAGCAGTTTTCTGAGCTGGACAGGGGAGAATTCACCCCTCCACTTT. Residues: CASSFLSWTGENSPLHF.

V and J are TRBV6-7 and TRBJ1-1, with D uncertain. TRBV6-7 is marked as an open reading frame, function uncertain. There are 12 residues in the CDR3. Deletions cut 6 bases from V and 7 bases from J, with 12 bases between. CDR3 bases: TGTGCCAGCAGCCGTCCCTGCCATGAAGCTTTCTTT. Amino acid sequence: CASSRPCHEAFF.

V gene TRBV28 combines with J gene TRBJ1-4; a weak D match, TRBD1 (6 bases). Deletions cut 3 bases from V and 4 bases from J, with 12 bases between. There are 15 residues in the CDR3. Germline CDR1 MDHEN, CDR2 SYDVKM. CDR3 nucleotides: TGTGCCAGCAGTTTCTCAGGGGCCTTTAATGAAAAACTGTTTTTT. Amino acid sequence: CASSFSGAFNEKLFF.

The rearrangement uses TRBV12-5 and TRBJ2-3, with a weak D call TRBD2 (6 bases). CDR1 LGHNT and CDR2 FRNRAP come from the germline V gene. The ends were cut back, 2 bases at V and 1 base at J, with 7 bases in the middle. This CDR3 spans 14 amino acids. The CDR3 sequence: CASGLWGGTDTQYF. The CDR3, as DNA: TGTGCTAGTGGTTTGTGGGGGGGCACAGATACGCAGTATTTT.

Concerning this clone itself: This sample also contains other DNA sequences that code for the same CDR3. The CDR3 nucleotides are TGTGCCAGCAGCCCACTCCAAGGATACGAGCAGTACTTC. Residues: CASSPLQGYEQYF. The chain employs TRBV11-2 and TRBJ2-7; D uncertain. V lost 5 bases, J lost 4 bases, and 12 bases lay in between. CDR3 length equals 13 residues. Germline V gene data show CDR1 as SGHAT and CDR2 as FQNNGV.

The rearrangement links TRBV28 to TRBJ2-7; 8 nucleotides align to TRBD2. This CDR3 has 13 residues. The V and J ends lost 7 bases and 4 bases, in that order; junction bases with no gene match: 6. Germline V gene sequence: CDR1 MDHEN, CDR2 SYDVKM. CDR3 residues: CASNGRAQYEQYF. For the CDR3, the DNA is TGTGCCAGCAACGGGAGGGCCCAGTACGAGCAGTACTTC. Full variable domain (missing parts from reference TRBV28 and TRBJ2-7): DVKVTQSSRYLVKRTGEKVFLECVQDMDHENMFWYRQDPGLGLRLIYFSYDVKMKEKGDIPEGYSVSREKKERFSLILESASTNQTSMYLCASNGRAQYEQYFGPGTRLTVT.

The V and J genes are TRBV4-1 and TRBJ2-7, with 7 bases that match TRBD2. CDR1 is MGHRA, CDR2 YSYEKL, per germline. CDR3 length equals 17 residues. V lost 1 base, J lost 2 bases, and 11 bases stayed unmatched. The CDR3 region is CASSQVSIGGTAYEQYF. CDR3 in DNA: TGCGCCAGCAGCCAAGTTAGTATCGGGGGGACCGCCTACGAGCAGTACTTC.

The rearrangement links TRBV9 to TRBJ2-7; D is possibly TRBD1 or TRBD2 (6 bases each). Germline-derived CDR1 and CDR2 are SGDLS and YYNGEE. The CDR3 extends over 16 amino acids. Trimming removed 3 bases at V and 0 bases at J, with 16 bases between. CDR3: CASSEKGGPFSYEQYF. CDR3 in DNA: TGTGCCAGCAGCGAAAAGGGGGGTCCCTTCTCCTACGAGCAGTACTTC.

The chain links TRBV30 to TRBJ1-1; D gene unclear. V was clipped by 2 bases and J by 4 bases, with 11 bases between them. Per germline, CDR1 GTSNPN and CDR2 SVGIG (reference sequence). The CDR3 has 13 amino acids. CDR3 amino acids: CAWSMSWGTEAFF. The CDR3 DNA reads TGTGCCTGGAGTATGAGCTGGGGCACTGAAGCTTTCTTT.

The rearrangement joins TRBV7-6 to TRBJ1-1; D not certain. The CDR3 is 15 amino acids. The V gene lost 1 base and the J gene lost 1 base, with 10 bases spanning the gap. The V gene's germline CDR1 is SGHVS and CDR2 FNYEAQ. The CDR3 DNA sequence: TGTGCCAGCAGCTTAGGGTGGAAAAGGAACACTGAAGCTTTCTTT. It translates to CASSLGWKRNTEAFF.

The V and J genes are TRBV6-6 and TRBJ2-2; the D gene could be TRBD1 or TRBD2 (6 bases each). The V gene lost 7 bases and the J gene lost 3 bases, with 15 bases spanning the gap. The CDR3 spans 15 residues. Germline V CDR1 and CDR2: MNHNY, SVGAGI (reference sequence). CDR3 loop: CASTKGGPHTGELFF. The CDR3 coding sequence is TGTGCCAGCACCAAAGGGGGGCCGCACACCGGGGAGCTGTTTTTT.

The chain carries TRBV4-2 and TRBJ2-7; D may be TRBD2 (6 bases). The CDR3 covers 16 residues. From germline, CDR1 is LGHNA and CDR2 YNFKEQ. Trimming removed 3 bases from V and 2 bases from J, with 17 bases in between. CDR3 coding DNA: TGTGCCAGCAGCCATACTTCCGGGACTGCCACCTACGAGCAGTACTTC. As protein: CASSHTSGTATYEQYF.

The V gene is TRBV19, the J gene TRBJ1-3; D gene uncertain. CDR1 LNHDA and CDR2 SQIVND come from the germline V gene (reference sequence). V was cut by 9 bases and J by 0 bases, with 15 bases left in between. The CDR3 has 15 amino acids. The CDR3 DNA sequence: TGTGCCAGACGAAGAGAAACGTACTCTGGAAACACCATATATTTT. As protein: CARRRETYSGNTIYF.

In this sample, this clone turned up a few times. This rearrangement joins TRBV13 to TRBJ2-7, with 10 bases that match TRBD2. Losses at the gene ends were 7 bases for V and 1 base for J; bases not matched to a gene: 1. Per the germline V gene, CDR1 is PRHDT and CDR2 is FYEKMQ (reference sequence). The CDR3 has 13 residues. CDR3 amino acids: CASTSGSSYEQYF. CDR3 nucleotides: TGTGCCAGCACTAGCGGGAGTTCCTACGAGCAGTACTTC.

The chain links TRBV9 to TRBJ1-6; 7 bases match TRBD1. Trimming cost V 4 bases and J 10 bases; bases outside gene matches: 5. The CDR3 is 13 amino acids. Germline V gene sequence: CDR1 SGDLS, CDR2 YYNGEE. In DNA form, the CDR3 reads TGTGCCAGCAGCCCAGGGGGACCCTCACCCCTCCACTTT. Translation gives CASSPGGPSPLHF. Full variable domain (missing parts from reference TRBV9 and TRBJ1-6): DSGVTQTPKHLITATGQRVTLRCSPRSGDLSVYWYQQSLDQGLQFLIQYYNGEERAKGNILERFSAQQFPDLHSELNLSSLELGDSALYFCASSPGGPSPLHFGNGTRLTVT.

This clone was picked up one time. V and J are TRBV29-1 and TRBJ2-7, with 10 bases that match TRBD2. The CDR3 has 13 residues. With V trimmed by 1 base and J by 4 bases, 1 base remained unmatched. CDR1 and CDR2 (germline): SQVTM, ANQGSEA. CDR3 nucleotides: TGCAGCGTTGAAGCTAGCGGGGGTTACGAGCAGTACTTC. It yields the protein CSVEASGGYEQYF.

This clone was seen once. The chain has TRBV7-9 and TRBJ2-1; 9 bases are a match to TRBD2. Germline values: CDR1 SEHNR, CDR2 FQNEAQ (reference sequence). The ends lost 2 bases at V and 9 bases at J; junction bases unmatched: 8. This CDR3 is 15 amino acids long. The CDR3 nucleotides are TGTGCCAGCAGCTTACCGGGACTAGCATTGACTGAGCAGTTCTTC. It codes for CASSLPGLALTEQFF.

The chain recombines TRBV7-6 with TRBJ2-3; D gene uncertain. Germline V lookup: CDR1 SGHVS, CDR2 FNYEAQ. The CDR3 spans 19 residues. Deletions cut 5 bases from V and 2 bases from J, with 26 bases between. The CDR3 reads CASSKGSRNHRRLTDTQYF. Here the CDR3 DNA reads TGTGCCAGCAGCAAGGGCAGTAGGAATCACCGGAGACTCACAGATACGCAGTATTTT.

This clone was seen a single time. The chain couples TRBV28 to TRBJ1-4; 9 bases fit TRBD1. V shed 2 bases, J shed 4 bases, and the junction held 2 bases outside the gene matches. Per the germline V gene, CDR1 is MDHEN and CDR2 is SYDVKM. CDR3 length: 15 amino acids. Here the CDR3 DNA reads TGTGCCAGCAGTTTACTGGGACAGGGTAATGAAAAACTGTTTTTT. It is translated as CASSLLGQGNEKLFF.